Below, 11 T cell receptor beta chains from the same sample are listed, as sequenced in a study of blood T cell repertoires in COVID-19. Measured with immunoSEQ multiplex PCR; TCRdb has only the in-frame clones, and not every one. This sample has roughly 280,000 clones, with roughly 90% found just once. Material: peripheral blood. The source is a woman in her forties or fifties who had recovered from COVID-19.

This chain connects TRBV4-1 to TRBJ1-2; no clear D. CDR1 MGHRA and CDR2 YSYEKL come from the germline V gene. CDR3 size: 15 residues. V was cut by 0 bases and J by 8 bases, with 16 bases left in between. The CDR3 DNA is TGCGCCAGCAGCCAAGAGGAGGGAAGCGAGGGCGGCTACACCTTC. Translated, it gives CASSQEEGSEGGYTF.

Note on this clone: Other DNA sequences from this sample encode an identical CDR3 as well. V gene TRBV18 combines with J gene TRBJ2-5, with TRBD1 matching over 7 bases. Germline CDR1 KGHSH, CDR2 LQKENI. J gave up 5 bases and V 2 bases, and 5 bases lay outside the gene matches. This CDR3 is 14 amino acids long. This CDR3 reads CASSPTGAGETQYF. The CDR3 nucleotides read TGTGCCAGCTCACCAACAGGGGCCGGGGAGACCCAGTACTTC.

This chain links TRBV30 with TRBJ1-5; possibly TRBD1 for D (5 bases). Germline V gene lookup returns CDR1 GTSNPN and CDR2 SVGIG (reference sequence). The CDR3 sequence is 15 residues long. V lost 1 base and J lost 4, with 14 bases in between. The chain's CDR3 is CAWSEGPHRNQPQHF. The CDR3, as DNA: TGTGCCTGGAGTGAGGGGCCCCATCGGAATCAGCCCCAGCATTTT.

V usage is TRBV30 and J usage is TRBJ2-3, with TRBD2 identical over 13 bases. The germline V gene has CDR1 GTSNPN and CDR2 SVGIG (reference sequence). The CDR3 runs 18 residues. With V trimmed by 5 bases and J by 5 bases, 16 bases remained unmatched. The CDR3, as DNA: TGTGCCTGGGCCCGGGCCTGGACTAGCGGGGGCCTCCGAGATACGCAGTATTTT. As protein: CAWARAWTSGGLRDTQYF.

The chain recombines TRBV4-2 with TRBJ2-4, with 9 bases identical to TRBD2. V gave up 0 bases and J gave up 6 bases; unmatched junction bases: 12. The CDR3 loop spans 18 amino acids. The V gene's germline CDR1 is LGHNA and CDR2 YNFKEQ. The CDR3 is CASSQEWPAGGRGNIQYF. In DNA form, the CDR3 reads TGTGCCAGCAGCCAAGAGTGGCCAGCGGGAGGTCGGGGAAACATTCAGTACTTC.

CDR3 region: CASTYGGSSGNTIYF. The CDR3 DNA reads TGTGCCAGCACCTACGGGGGAAGCTCTGGAAACACCATATATTTT. The chain carries TRBV6-5 and TRBJ1-3, with a possible D match to TRBD1 (5 bases). Per germline, CDR1 MNHEY and CDR2 SVGAGI. This CDR3 has 15 residues. Trimming left V 7 bases short and J 0 bases short, with 13 bases between.

The chain recombines TRBV9 with TRBJ2-3; TRBD2 aligns across 9 bases. The germline V gene encodes CDR1 SGDLS and CDR2 YYNGEE. The trim removed 0 bases at V and 1 base at J, leaving 12 bases unmatched. This CDR3 spans 19 amino acids. The CDR3 region is CASSVAGLAGSAGTDTQYF. The CDR3 DNA sequence: TGTGCCAGCAGCGTAGCAGGCCTAGCGGGAAGTGCGGGCACAGATACGCAGTATTTT. The full variable domain, rest sourced from reference TRBV9 and TRBJ2-3, is DSGVTQTPKHLITATGQRVTLRCSPRSGDLSVYWYQQSLDQGLQFLIQYYNGEERAKGNILERFSAQQFPDLHSELNLSSLELGDSALYFCASSVAGLAGSAGTDTQYFGPGTRLTVL.

The rearrangement joins TRBV11-3 to TRBJ1-1; TRBD1 aligns across 8 bases. The V segment lost 4 bases and the J segment 5 bases; nucleotides outside the gene matches: 6. CDR3 length: 14 residues. The V gene's germline CDR1 is SGHNT and CDR2 YENEEA. The CDR3 coding sequence is TGTGCCAGCAGCTACGGACAGGGAGGAACTGAAGCTTTCTTT. Protein sequence: CASSYGQGGTEAFF.

J is TRBJ2-6 and V is TRBV27, with 7 positions matching TRBD1. This CDR3 is built from 17 residues. The V segment lost 5 bases and the J segment 0 bases; nucleotides outside the gene matches: 7. CDR1 is MNHEY, CDR2 SMNVEV, per germline (reference sequence). DNA of the CDR3: TGTGCCAGCAGTCCGGGGACAGCTAGCTCTGGGGCCAACGTCCTGACTTTC. This sequence encodes CASSPGTASSGANVLTF.

The V call is TRBV27, the J call TRBJ2-1; a possible D gene is TRBD1 (6 bases). Germline lookup yields CDR1 MNHEY and CDR2 SMNVEV (reference sequence). V was pared by 2 bases and J by 14 bases, with 16 bases between. This CDR3 is built from 13 residues. The CDR3 here is CASSLVFGDKEFF. The CDR3 region has the DNA TGTGCCAGCAGTTTAGTATTTGGGGACAAGGAGTTCTTC.

The CDR3 region is CASSLAASGGYNEQFF. Written as DNA, the CDR3 is TGCGCCAGCAGCTTGGCCGCTAGCGGGGGCTACAATGAGCAGTTCTTC. The V call is TRBV5-1, the J call TRBJ2-1, with TRBD2 identical over 10 bases. CDR3 size: 16 residues. Trimming removed 0 bases from V and 3 bases from J; junction bases left unmatched: 3. The germline V gene has CDR1 SGHRS and CDR2 YFSETQ.